This record concerns one T cell receptor beta chain sequence. Its antigen is unknown. This specimen comes from a study of CXCR3-negative and CXCR3-positive naive CD8 T cells. General study results and limits: Naive cells used TRBV-TRBJ genes in much the same way whether CXCR3-negative or CXCR3-positive; memory cells did not. CXCR3-positive naive cells carried more hydrophobic TRB CDR3s than CXCR3-negative naive cells did. Naive subsets had comparable surface CD5; TCR strength was inferred from TRB CDR3 properties.

The CDR3 runs 12 residues. With UMI labels, 5' RACE was used to prepare the TRB cDNA libraries. Reanalyzing the 5' RACE reads, TCRdb keeps one entry per CDR3 protein, without DNA. This sample lists about 150,000 distinct CDR3 sequences; its ten largest clones have roughly 0.27%. Sorting was done in triplicate for each CD8+ T cell subset (about 280,000 cells each). This chain joins TRBV12-3 or TRBV12-4 and TRBJ2-3; TCRdb gives TRBD2 as the D gene, but with no DNA this cannot be confirmed. The receptor was derived from a human donor in good health. Some clones in this sample may be carry-over from other donors' samples. Sequencing was performed on naive CXCR3+ CD8+ T cells from blood. The subset was: CD45RO-CCR7+CD27+CD95- naive CD8+ T cells expressing CXCR3 (TNR3+). CDR3 residues: CASTLDWRTQYF.